One and the same sample provided the 10 T cell receptor beta chains below, sequenced in a study of shared T cell receptors in the human thymus. Measured with immunoSEQ multiplex PCR; TCRdb has only the in-frame clones, and not every one. The sample includes 640,000 or so clones, roughly 86% of them seen just once. This sample was shared with a second study, whose subject was human thymus T cells.

Sequenced material: thymocytes. The receptors here all came from a boy under three years old with a congenital heart defect.

The chain recombines TRBV5-1 with TRBJ2-1, with 7 bases fitting TRBD1. The germline CDR1 and CDR2 sequences are SGHRS and YFSETQ. CDR3 length equals 19 residues. With V trimmed by 7 bases and J by 0 bases, 19 bases remained unmatched. The DNA for the CDR3 is TGCGCCAGCCAGAGTCCCGGGACAGATAGGTTCAACTCCTACAATGAGCAGTTCTTC. Translating it yields CASQSPGTDRFNSYNEQFF.

V usage is TRBV28 and J usage is TRBJ2-4; perhaps TRBD2 as D (5 bases). The V end lost 6 bases, the J end lost 0 bases, and 18 bases lay between the germline ends. Germline V gives CDR1 MDHEN, CDR2 SYDVKM. The CDR3 loop spans 17 amino acids. This CDR3 is CASSTLLEELAKNIQYF. CDR3 nucleotides: TGTGCCAGCAGCACCCTCCTGGAGGAGTTAGCCAAAAACATTCAGTACTTC.

The genes are TRBV5-1 and TRBJ2-2, with TRBD1 as a possible D gene (6 bases). Per the germline V gene, CDR1 is SGHRS and CDR2 is YFSETQ. The CDR3 sequence is 15 residues long. The ends were cut back, 4 bases at V and 3 bases at J, with 13 bases in the middle. The CDR3 region is CASSDAGEDTGELFF. The CDR3 DNA is TGCGCCAGCAGCGACGCAGGGGAAGACACCGGGGAGCTGTTTTTT. Full variable domain (rest looked up from reference TRBV5-1 and TRBJ2-2): KAGVTQTPRYLIKTRGQQVTLSCSPISGHRSVSWYQQTPGQGLQFLFEYFSETQRNKGNFPGRFSGRQFSNSRSEMNVSTLELGDSALYLCASSDAGEDTGELFFGEGSRLTVL.

This clone was counted between two and nine times. The gene calls are TRBV4-3 and TRBJ2-3; 11 positions agree with TRBD2. The V segment lost 3 bases and the J segment 4 bases; nucleotides outside the gene matches: 12. CDR3 size: 18 residues. CDR1 is LGHNA, CDR2 YSLEER, per germline. DNA of the CDR3: TGCGCCAGCAGCCACGAAAAGACTAGCGGGGAGGTTGCAGATACGCAGTATTTT. It codes for CASSHEKTSGEVADTQYF.

This chain joins TRBV5-6 and TRBJ2-7; 10 nucleotides match TRBD1. This CDR3 has 13 amino acids. J was trimmed by 11 bases and V by 8 bases; bases with no gene match: 13. Germline V CDR1 and CDR2: SGHDT, YYEEEE. The DNA for the CDR3 is TGTGCCAGTCAAAAAAAGCACGGGACAGGGGAGTACTTC. Translation gives CASQKKHGTGEYF.

J is TRBJ1-2 and V is TRBV28, with D possibly being TRBD1 (5 bases). The germline CDR1 and CDR2 sequences are MDHEN and SYDVKM. The CDR3 totals 13 residues. Trimming left V 6 bases short and J 6 bases short, with 14 bases between. Here the CDR3 reads CASRRAGVDGYTF. In DNA form, the CDR3 reads TGTGCCAGCAGACGAGCGGGGGTGGATGGCTACACCTTC.

This clone was detected only once. The genes are TRBV15 and TRBJ2-5, with TRBD1 matching 7 bases. The junction had 7 bases not matched to a gene; V was cut back by 2 bases and J by 4 bases. Germline CDR1 is LNHNV and CDR2 is YYDKDF (reference sequence). The CDR3 totals 15 residues. The CDR3 coding sequence is TGTGCCACCAGCAGATCGGGCTCAGGGGGAGAGACCCAGTACTTC. Its protein product is CATSRSGSGGETQYF.

The rearrangement joins TRBV7-2 to TRBJ2-5, with D tentatively TRBD1 (6 bases). CDR3 size: 17 residues. The germline V gene encodes CDR1 SGHTA and CDR2 FQGNSA. The V and J ends lost 3 bases and 2 bases respectively, with 19 bases between them. The CDR3 here is CASSFSSGTRGQETQYF. CDR3 coding DNA: TGTGCCAGCAGCTTTTCGTCAGGGACAAGGGGGCAAGAGACCCAGTACTTC.

This sequence joins TRBV4-3 and TRBJ2-3, with 10 bases fitting TRBD2. With 0 bases clipped from V and 0 bases from J, the junction kept 9 bases outside the gene matches. The CDR3 length is 19 residues. Germline-derived CDR1 and CDR2 are LGHNA and YSLEER. CDR3 sequence: CASSQDRPSGGPSTDTQYF. For the CDR3, the DNA is TGCGCCAGCAGCCAAGATCGACCTAGCGGGGGACCTAGCACAGATACGCAGTATTTT.

The rearrangement joins TRBV25-1 to TRBJ2-7; no definite D call. V lost 3 bases and J lost 4, with 7 bases in between. The CDR3 runs 12 residues. Looked up from germline, CDR1 is MGHDK and CDR2 is SYGVNS. CDR3 nucleotides: TGTGCCAGCAGTGATCAAAATTACGAGCAGTACTTC. It encodes CASSDQNYEQYF.